Following are 18 T cell receptor beta chains from one sample sequenced in a study of long-term antiretroviral therapy in people with HIV. Runs used v3.0 of the immunoSEQ assay and were done at survey level. Profiled with immunoSEQ multiplex PCR; TCRdb holds only in-frame clones, not every one. The data hold fewer than 45,000 clones, with about 95% observed a single time. The specimen was unsorted PBMCs, collected 3.7 years after starting antiretroviral therapy. The receptors come from a woman between 45 and 60 years old with HIV.

The chain has TRBV7-9 and TRBJ1-1; TRBD1 might be the D (5 bases). V dropped 1 base and J dropped 4 bases, with 13 bases sitting between them. This CDR3 region has 15 residues. Germline assignment: CDR1 SEHNR and CDR2 FQNEAQ (reference sequence). CDR3 sequence (DNA): TGTGCCAGCAGCTTAGGGGGGATCGGGATCACTGAAGCTTTCTTT. Its translation is CASSLGGIGITEAFF.

This sequence joins TRBV7-3 and TRBJ2-5; possibly TRBD1 for D (6 bases). V lost 4 bases, J lost 0 bases, and 9 bases lay in between. From germline, CDR1 is SGHTA and CDR2 FQGTGA. The CDR3 length is 14 residues. The CDR3 region has the DNA TGTGCCAGCAGCTCGCAGGGGTACCAAGAGACCCAGTACTTC. Protein sequence: CASSSQGYQETQYF.

The chain recombines TRBV7-9 with TRBJ1-1, with a possible D match to TRBD1 (5 bases). The CDR3 spans 14 residues. The germline V gene encodes CDR1 SEHNR and CDR2 FQNEAQ (reference sequence). V shed 5 bases and J shed 2 bases, with 12 bases lying between them. CDR3 sequence reads: CASSTGTVNTEAFF. The CDR3 nucleotides are TGTGCCAGCAGCACCGGGACCGTAAACACTGAAGCTTTCTTT.

This chain links TRBV19 with TRBJ2-1; 11 positions match TRBD1. With V trimmed by 9 bases and J by 4 bases, 2 bases remained unmatched. Germline V CDR1 and CDR2: LNHDA, SQIVND (reference sequence). This CDR3 is 13 amino acids long. CDR3 protein: CARGTGGYNEQFF. The CDR3 bases are TGTGCCAGAGGGACAGGGGGGTACAATGAGCAGTTCTTC.

This chain links TRBV27 with TRBJ1-2; 8 bases are shared with TRBD1. Germline CDR1 and CDR2: MNHEY and SMNVEV (reference sequence). The CDR3 spans 15 residues. Unmatched junction bases numbered 8, after V lost 2 bases and J lost 6 bases. CDR3 region: CASSLEGTGPDGYTF. The CDR3 coding sequence is TGTGCCAGCAGTTTAGAAGGGACAGGCCCCGATGGCTACACCTTC.

V gene TRBV7-2 combines with J gene TRBJ2-3, with TRBD2 matching over 8 bases. The germline V gene has CDR1 SGHTA and CDR2 FQGNSA. V lost 3 bases and J lost 0; bases outside the gene matches: 8. The CDR3 loop spans 17 amino acids. The CDR3 nucleotides read TGTGCCAGCAGCTTGGGGGGCGGGGGGCCTAGCACAGATACGCAGTATTTT. Its protein is CASSLGGGGPSTDTQYF.

This chain's CDR3 is CASSPDRVNQPQHF. The CDR3 DNA follows: TGCGCCAGCAGTCCCGACAGGGTCAATCAGCCCCAGCATTTT. This sequence joins TRBV10-2 and TRBJ1-5, with 7 positions matching TRBD1. This CDR3 spans 14 amino acids. V lost 5 bases to trimming and J lost 3 bases; unmatched junction nucleotides: 4. Germline V lookup: CDR1 WSHSY, CDR2 SAAADI.

The V gene is TRBV2, the J gene TRBJ1-4; D is possibly TRBD1 (5 bases). There are 15 residues in the CDR3. Trimming pared 4 bases from V and 5 bases from J, leaving 14 bases between. From germline, CDR1 is SNHLY and CDR2 FYNNEI. The CDR3 nucleotides read TGTGCCAGCAGTGCCGGGACGGGCCCAAATGAAAAACTGTTTTTT. This codes for CASSAGTGPNEKLFF. Based on the CDR3 plus reference TRBV2 and TRBJ1-4, the full variable domain is EPEVTQTPSHQVTQMGQEVILRCVPISNHLYFYWYRQILGQKVEFLVSFYNNEISEKSEIFDDQFSVERPDGSNFTLKIRSTKLEDSAMYFCASSAGTGPNEKLFFGSGTQLSVL.

The genes are TRBV29-1 and TRBJ1-1, with unresolved D. Trimming cost V 5 bases and J 6 bases, with 13 bases left between them. Germline values: CDR1 SQVTM, CDR2 ANQGSEA. The CDR3 length is 12 residues. The CDR3 region is CSVLFGMAEAFF. CDR3 coding DNA: TGCAGCGTTCTGTTTGGGATGGCTGAAGCTTTCTTT.

The chain recombines TRBV27 with TRBJ2-3; no reliable D call. V was shortened by 5 bases and J by 4 bases, with 4 bases between the two germline ends. Germline CDR1 and CDR2: MNHEY and SMNVEV (reference sequence). This CDR3 has 11 amino acids. The CDR3 here is CASSDPDTQYF. CDR3 DNA: TGTGCCAGCAGTGACCCAGATACGCAGTATTTT.

The rearrangement links TRBV7-3 to TRBJ2-2, with D perhaps given as TRBD1 or TRBD2 (6 bases each). Germline V gene sequence: CDR1 SGHTA, CDR2 FQGTGA. The CDR3 contains 14 residues. V was pared by 5 bases and J by 8 bases, with 15 bases between. CDR3 bases: TGTGCCAGCAGCCCAGTCGGGGGCGCGGGGGAGCTGTTTTTT. As protein: CASSPVGGAGELFF.

This rearrangement joins TRBV7-9 to TRBJ1-2; maybe TRBD1 (5 bases). The ends were cut back, 4 bases at V and 8 bases at J, with 8 bases in the middle. CDR1 and CDR2 (germline): SEHNR, FQNEAQ (reference sequence). This CDR3 has 11 amino acids. CDR3 bases: TGTGCCAGCAGCTCGGACAACGGCTACACCTTC. Its translation: CASSSDNGYTF.

This clone was seen a single time. The V call is TRBV5-8, the J call TRBJ1-2; TRBD1 matches 7 bases. CDR3 length: 13 amino acids. Germline V gene data show CDR1 as SGHTS and CDR2 as YDEGEE. V lost 1 base to trimming and J lost 8 bases; unmatched junction nucleotides: 5. The CDR3 DNA is TGTGCCAGCAGCTTGCCGACAGGGACCGGCTACACCTTC. This encodes CASSLPTGTGYTF.

The chain has TRBV7-6 and TRBJ2-7; D is possibly TRBD1 (6 bases). V was pared by 5 bases and J by 3 bases, with 17 bases between. The germline CDR1 and CDR2 sequences are SGHVS and FNYEAQ. The CDR3 runs 15 residues. The CDR3 region has the DNA TGTGCCAGCAGCCAAGGAAGGGGGTTGCACTACGAGCAGTACTTC. Protein sequence: CASSQGRGLHYEQYF.

Here the CDR3 reads CASALQGAFGYTF. The CDR3 DNA is TGTGCCAGCGCTCTGCAGGGGGCGTTTGGCTACACCTTC. The rearrangement uses TRBV6-5 and TRBJ1-2; 8 bases agree with TRBD1. The CDR3 is 13 residues long. CDR1 MNHEY and CDR2 SVGAGI come from the germline V gene. V shed 8 bases and J 7 bases; nucleotides not matched to a gene: 9.

This clone has more than one count but fewer than ten. The rearrangement uses TRBV30 and TRBJ2-7; 10 positions match TRBD1. V was clipped by 1 base and J by 2 bases; unmatched bases: 2. CDR1 GTSNPN and CDR2 SVGIG come from the germline V gene (reference sequence). The length of the CDR3 is 14 residues. The DNA for the CDR3 is TGTGCCTGGAGTGCCGGGACAGGGGCCTACGAGCAGTACTTC. It encodes CAWSAGTGAYEQYF.

The genes are TRBV2 and TRBJ2-3, with D unclear. CDR1 is SNHLY and CDR2 is FYNNEI in the germline V gene. V was cut by 8 bases and J by 4 bases, with 13 bases left in between. CDR3 length equals 13 residues. CDR3 nucleotides: TGTGCCAGCCACTTCTTAAAGGCAGATACGCAGTATTTT. Its translation: CASHFLKADTQYF. The variable domain in full, completed from reference TRBV2 and TRBJ2-3, reads EPEVTQTPSHQVTQMGQEVILRCVPISNHLYFYWYRQILGQKVEFLVSFYNNEISEKSEIFDDQFSVERPDGSNFTLKIRSTKLEDSAMYFCASHFLKADTQYFGPGTRLTVL.

The genes are TRBV6-5 and TRBJ2-7; possible D gene TRBD1, 7 bases. The CDR3 sequence is 15 residues long. Germline CDR1 and CDR2: MNHEY and SVGAGI. The germline V and J ends were trimmed by 10 bases and 1 base, with 20 bases remaining between them. CDR3 nucleotide sequence: TGTGCCACCTACCAGGGGGGACTCTTATCCTACGAGCAGTACTTC. Translation: CATYQGGLLSYEQYF.